These 11 T cell receptor beta chains were all obtained from the same sample, sequenced in a study of shared clonotypes between healthy human individuals. Some clones are missing from TCRdb's copy, which holds only in-frame ones; the method was immunoSEQ multiplex PCR. The sample holds approximately 2,000,000 clones, about nine tenths seen once. Sequences were obtained from naive CD4+ T cells from PBMCs. Noted subset: CD45RA+ positively selected. These TCRs come from a man aged 18 to 35 in good health. Some clones in this sample may be carry-over from other donors' samples.

This clone has just one count. The chain combines TRBV5-1 with TRBJ2-1; TRBD2 might be the D (6 bases). V lost 4 bases to trimming and J lost 4 bases, with 15 bases between them. The CDR3 length is 15 residues. Germline CDR1 and CDR2: SGHRS and YFSETQ. The CDR3 DNA reads TGCGCCAGCAGCCCGCCGTTGGGGAGGTACAATGAGCAGTTCTTC. This codes for CASSPPLGRYNEQFF.

The chain links TRBV9 to TRBJ1-2; 8 bases map to TRBD1. J was trimmed by 3 bases and V by 3 bases; bases with no gene match: 4. The germline gives CDR1 SGDLS, CDR2 YYNGEE. This CDR3 comprises 14 residues. The CDR3 region has the DNA TGTGCCAGCAGCGAGGGACAGGCCCACTATGGCTACACCTTC. Translated: CASSEGQAHYGYTF.

Concerning this clone: Other DNA sequences in the same sample also yield this CDR3. The chain carries TRBV28 and TRBJ1-3; D perhaps matches TRBD1 (6 bases). Germline V gene data show CDR1 as MDHEN and CDR2 as SYDVKM. CDR3 length: 14 amino acids. Trimming stripped 7 bases from V and 4 bases from J, with 14 bases between. CDR3 nucleotides: TGTGCCAGCACCCGCGGGGGGGCCGGAAACACCATATATTTT. As protein: CASTRGGAGNTIYF.

V gene TRBV7-9 combines with J gene TRBJ2-2, with 11 bases matching TRBD2. J gave up 5 bases and V 6 bases, and 5 bases lay outside the gene matches. The CDR3 runs 15 residues. Per the germline V gene, CDR1 is SEHNR and CDR2 is FQNEAQ (reference sequence). The CDR3 nucleotides read TGTGCCAGCAGACCGACTAGCGGGAAAACCGGGGAGCTGTTTTTT. Its protein is CASRPTSGKTGELFF.

The chain uses TRBV5-1 and TRBJ2-7; D gene unclear. CDR1 and CDR2 from the germline V gene are SGHRS and YFSETQ. The V and J ends lost 7 bases and 6 bases respectively, with 11 bases between them. This CDR3 has 11 residues. CDR3 in amino acids: CASFEGGEQYF. CDR3 DNA: TGCGCCAGCTTCGAAGGTGGCGAGCAGTACTTC.

This chain links TRBV10-3 with TRBJ1-4, with D possibly matching TRBD1 (5 bases). CDR1 and CDR2 from the germline V gene are ENHRY and SYGVKD. The CDR3 has 12 residues. The V end was cut by 11 bases, the J end by 3 bases, with 10 bases between. The CDR3 bases are TGTGCCTCGGCGGGGCCTAATGAAAAACTGTTTTTT. Its translation: CASAGPNEKLFF.

The chain is built from TRBV5-8 and TRBJ1-2, with a possible D match to TRBD1 (5 bases). Germline values: CDR1 SGHTS, CDR2 YDEGEE. The germline V and J ends were trimmed by 4 bases and 5 bases, with 15 bases remaining between them. The CDR3 is 14 amino acids. In DNA form, the CDR3 reads TGTGCCAGCAGCCTACGAGGGTGGGGGTATGGCTACACCTTC. The encoded protein is CASSLRGWGYGYTF.

The chain combines TRBV11-2 with TRBJ1-1; a weak D match, TRBD1 (5 bases). Trimming pared 0 bases from V and 6 bases from J, leaving 11 bases between. The CDR3 loop spans 14 amino acids. Germline V lookup: CDR1 SGHAT, CDR2 FQNNGV. The CDR3 here is CASSLDEGRAEAFF. The CDR3 DNA reads as TGTGCCAGCAGCTTAGATGAGGGGAGAGCTGAAGCTTTCTTT.

The rearrangement uses TRBV27 and TRBJ2-1, with 7 positions matching TRBD2. The germline V gene encodes CDR1 MNHEY and CDR2 SMNVEV (reference sequence). After removal of 4 bases from V and 3 bases from J, the junction contained 3 bases not matched to a gene. The CDR3 runs to 14 residues. DNA for the CDR3: TGTGCCAGCAGTTGGGGGGGATTCTACAATGAGCAGTTCTTC. Protein sequence: CASSWGGFYNEQFF.

The chain uses TRBV9 and TRBJ2-2, with D perhaps matching TRBD1 or TRBD2 (7 bases each). There are 19 residues in the CDR3. Trimming stripped 0 bases from V and 0 bases from J, with 18 bases between. Germline V gives CDR1 SGDLS, CDR2 YYNGEE. For the CDR3, the DNA is TGTGCCAGCAGCGTAGTTGTATGGGGGGGACAGACGAACACCGGGGAGCTGTTTTTT. This translates into CASSVVVWGGQTNTGELFF.

The chain joins TRBV4-2 to TRBJ2-7; 7 bases map to TRBD1. The germline gives CDR1 LGHNA, CDR2 YNFKEQ. V lost 1 base, J lost 4 bases, and 7 bases stayed unmatched. CDR3 length: 15 residues. The DNA for the CDR3 is TGTGCCAGCAGCCAAGCGTCGGGACAGAAATACGAGCAGTACTTC. Translating it yields CASSQASGQKYEQYF.